Included here is one TCR beta chain sequence, with context. It has no known antigen specificity. No base quality values were provided; no much bigger clone lies one nucleotide off. CDR1 and CDR2 (SGHTA, FQGNSA) derive from the germline V gene. The CDR3, from cysteine to phenylalanine, totals 17 residues. The CDR3 DNA has 51 bases and is translated from base 1. After removal of 5 bases from V and 3 bases from J, the junction retains 11 bases not matched to a gene. The source of the sample is a study of T cells of healthy individuals (dated by TCRdb to 2016 to 2018). Receptor libraries were prepared by 5' RACE. Sequencing used an Illumina MiSeq. In TCRdb, the public reads were trimmed at Q25 with fastp and aligned with MiXCR, with productive beta chains retained. Every CDR3 protein is listed once, alongside the most common genes and DNA of its rows. The sample includes around 100,000 distinct CDR3 sequences, with approximately 15% observed a single time. 6.2% of the sample belongs to the ten largest clones.

The sequence came from a human donor in good health. This chain is built from TRBV7-2 and TRBJ2-3; a stretch of 10 junction bases matches TRBD2. In nucleotide form, the sequence is TGTGCCAGCAGCCCCCTACTAGCGGGACCAAATACAGATACGCAGTATTTT. Its protein reads: CASSPLLAGPNTDTQYF.